The rows below give T cell receptor beta chains drawn from one sample of a study of cytomegalovirus exposure and HLA in healthy donors. Clones were read by immunoSEQ multiplex PCR, and TCRdb kept only the in-frame ones, dropping some. The table has some 160,000 clones, around 79% seen once; the top ten hold approximately 3%. Material for sequencing was PBMCs. The receptors originated from a woman between 40 and 50 years old in good health and CMV-seronegative. Both conserved end residues are part of each CDR3. A D gene is named only where the DNA matches it firmly. Clone size is not always given. Where it is, it says once, few, many or a class for expanded clones.

v_call	d_call	clone_size	j_call	cdr3_nt	cdr3_aa
TRBV4-1	TRBD1	NA	TRBJ1-5	TGCGCCAGCAGCCAAGGACAGGGGGTTAGCAATCAGCCCCAGCATTTT	CASSQGQGVSNQPQHF
TRBV27	TRBD1	few	TRBJ1-2	TGTGCCAGCAGTCCACTTTCGACAGGGGGTTATGGCTACACCTTC	CASSPLSTGGYGYTF
TRBV2	TRBD2	NA	TRBJ2-4	TGTGCCAGCAGCTTTAGGCAACTAGCGACCCAAAACATTCAGTACTTC	CASSFRQLATQNIQYF
TRBV7-9	TRBD1	few	TRBJ1-6	TGTGCCAGCAGCCGAGGGACAGGGAGTTCACCCCTCCACTTT	CASSRGTGSSPLHF
TRBV27	NA	NA	TRBJ1-1	TGTGCCAGCAGGGACAGCCTTCCGAGGAACACTGAAGCTTTCTTT	CASRDSLPRNTEAFF
TRBV2	NA	NA	TRBJ2-3	TGTGCCAGCAGTAACAGGTTGGGGGATACGCAGTATTTT	CASSNRLGDTQYF
TRBV19	NA	NA	TRBJ2-7	TGTGCCAGTAGTATGTACAGATACGCCTACGAGCAGTACTTC	CASSMYRYAYEQYF
TRBV5-4	NA	NA	TRBJ2-7	TGTGCCAGCAGCTTTCCCGGGAAAGCGAGCTCCTACGAGCAGTACTTC	CASSFPGKASSYEQYF
TRBV18	NA	NA	TRBJ2-1	TGTGCCAGCTCACGCTCGGTTACCTCCTACAATGAGCAGTTCTTC	CASSRSVTSYNEQFF
TRBV19	NA	NA	TRBJ2-5	TGTGCCAGTAGTATGGGGGGTTCCTTTAACCAAGAGACCCAGTACTTC	CASSMGGSFNQETQYF